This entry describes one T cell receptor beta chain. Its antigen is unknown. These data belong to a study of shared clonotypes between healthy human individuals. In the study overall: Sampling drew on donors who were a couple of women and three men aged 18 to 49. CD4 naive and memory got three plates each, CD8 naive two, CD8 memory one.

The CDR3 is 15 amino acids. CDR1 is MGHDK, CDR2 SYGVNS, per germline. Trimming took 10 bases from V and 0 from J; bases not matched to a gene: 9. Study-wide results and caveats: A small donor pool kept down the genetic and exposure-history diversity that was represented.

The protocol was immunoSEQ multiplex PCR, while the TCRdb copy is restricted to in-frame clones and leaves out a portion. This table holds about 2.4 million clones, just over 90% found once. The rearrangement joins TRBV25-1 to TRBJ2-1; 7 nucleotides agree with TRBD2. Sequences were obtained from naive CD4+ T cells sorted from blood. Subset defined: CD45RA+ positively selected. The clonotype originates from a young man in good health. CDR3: CATRSSGGSYNEQFF. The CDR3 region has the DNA TGTGCCACCCGATCTTCGGGGGGCTCCTACAATGAGCAGTTCTTC. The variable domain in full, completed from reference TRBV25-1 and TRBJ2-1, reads EADIYQTPRYLVIGTGKKITLECSQTMGHDKMYWYQQDPGMELHLIHYSYGVNSTEKGDLSSESTVSRIRTEHFPLTLESARPSHTSQYLCATRSSGGSYNEQFFGPGTRLTVL.